These 20 T cell receptor beta chains were sequenced from one sample in a study of shared clonotypes between healthy human individuals. TCRdb's table, derived via immunoSEQ multiplex PCR, lists solely in-frame clones and lacks some. The sample has about 710,000 clones; more than 70% are singletons. The specimen sequenced was memory CD4+ T cells sorted from blood. The sample's subset: CD45RA-negative fraction. Receptors originate from a woman aged 25 to 39 in good health.

Details on this clone: Other DNA sequences in the same sample also yield this CDR3. The rearrangement uses TRBV6-1 and TRBJ1-4; D uncertain. Germline-derived CDR1 and CDR2 are MNHNS and SASEGT. V was clipped by 7 bases and J by 5 bases, with 11 bases between them. The CDR3 contains 13 residues. The CDR3 is CASTPGINEKLFF. For the CDR3, the DNA is TGTGCCAGCACCCCGGGGATCAATGAAAAACTGTTTTTT.

The chain combines TRBV27 with TRBJ2-5; D is undetermined. Germline values: CDR1 MNHEY, CDR2 SMNVEV (reference sequence). V lost 0 bases and J 6 bases, leaving 14 bases between the germline ends. The CDR3 is 15 amino acids. CDR3 sequence reads: CASSLSLGVTKTQYF. The CDR3 DNA sequence: TGTGCCAGCAGTTTATCCCTTGGGGTCACGAAGACCCAGTACTTC.

The V call is TRBV19, the J call TRBJ2-1, with 12 bases that match TRBD2. V dropped 0 bases and J dropped 8; count of bases not matched to a gene: 2. CDR3 length equals 15 residues. Germline V gene sequence: CDR1 LNHDA, CDR2 SQIVND (reference sequence). The DNA for the CDR3 is TGTGCCAGTAGTATAGATCTAGCGGGAGGGGATGAGCAGTTCTTC. This translates into CASSIDLAGGDEQFF.

The chain has TRBV15 and TRBJ2-7; tentative D call: TRBD2 (6 bases). The CDR3 length is 18 residues. V lost 5 bases and J 1 base, leaving 24 bases between the germline ends. The germline V gene encodes CDR1 LNHNV and CDR2 YYDKDF (reference sequence). The CDR3 DNA is TGTGCCACCAGCCCAAGACCGAGCGCCCTCGGAGGGTCCTACGAGCAGTACTTC. Translating gives CATSPRPSALGGSYEQYF. The full variable domain, completed using reference TRBV15 and TRBJ2-7, is DAMVIQNPRYQVTQFGKPVTLSCSQTLNHNVMYWYQQKSSQAPKLLFHYYDKDFNNEADTPDNFQSRRPNTSFCFLDIRSPGLGDTAMYLCATSPRPSALGGSYEQYFGPGTRLTVT.

A single count supports this clone. V and J are TRBV6-1 and TRBJ2-1; D is perhaps TRBD1 (6 bases). V gave up 6 bases and J gave up 7 bases, with 10 bases separating them. Germline V CDR1 and CDR2: MNHNS, SASEGT. CDR3 length: 12 amino acids. Here the CDR3 DNA reads TGTGCCAGCAGGTCTACAGGGAATGAGCAGTTCTTC. Its translation is CASRSTGNEQFF.

The chain has TRBV10-3 and TRBJ1-5; the D gene is possibly TRBD1 (5 bases). V gave up 5 bases and J gave up 2 bases, with 16 bases separating them. The CDR3 loop spans 16 amino acids. CDR1 is ENHRY and CDR2 is SYGVKD in the germline V gene. This CDR3 reads CAISPQTASGNQPQHF. The CDR3 DNA sequence: TGTGCCATCAGTCCCCAGACAGCATCTGGCAATCAGCCCCAGCATTTT.

This chain joins TRBV28 and TRBJ1-1; D gene uncertain. The V gene's germline CDR1 is MDHEN and CDR2 SYDVKM. The CDR3 totals 14 residues. V dropped 1 base and J dropped 8 bases, with 14 bases sitting between them. CDR3 nucleotides: TGTGCCAGCAGTTTATTTCCAGTCGCCAGGGAAGCTTTCTTT. It yields the protein CASSLFPVAREAFF. The complete variable domain, with remaining parts taken from reference TRBV28 and TRBJ1-1, reads DVKVTQSSRYLVKRTGEKVFLECVQDMDHENMFWYRQDPGLGLRLIYFSYDVKMKEKGDIPEGYSVSREKKERFSLILESASTNQTSMYLCASSLFPVAREAFFGQGTRLTVV.

The gene calls are TRBV2 and TRBJ2-7, with D perhaps given as TRBD1 or TRBD2 (6 bases each). The CDR3 spans 15 residues. Germline V lookup: CDR1 SNHLY, CDR2 FYNNEI. Trimming stripped 2 bases from V and 3 bases from J, with 14 bases between. The CDR3 loop reads CASSELPGASYEQYF. The CDR3 DNA is TGTGCCAGCAGTGAATTACCGGGGGCGAGCTACGAGCAGTACTTC.

The chain joins TRBV5-1 to TRBJ1-1; 8 nucleotides line up with TRBD1. This CDR3 contains 12 residues. Per germline, CDR1 SGHRS and CDR2 YFSETQ. Losses at the gene ends were 6 bases for V and 11 bases for J; bases not matched to a gene: 9. The CDR3: CASKRQGSVAFF. DNA of the CDR3: TGCGCCAGCAAAAGACAGGGGTCTGTGGCTTTCTTT. Supplemented by reference TRBV5-1 and TRBJ1-1, the full variable domain reads KAGVTQTPRYLIKTRGQQVTLSCSPISGHRSVSWYQQTPGQGLQFLFEYFSETQRNKGNFPGRFSGRQFSNSRSEMNVSTLELGDSALYLCASKRQGSVAFFGQGTRLTVV.

The V and J genes are TRBV5-1 and TRBJ1-5, with 9 bases aligning to TRBD1. In germline, CDR1 is SGHRS, CDR2 YFSETQ. Trimming removed 9 bases from V and 11 bases from J; junction bases left unmatched: 12. The CDR3 contains 13 residues. The CDR3 protein is CAISTTGGKAQHF. CDR3 coding DNA: TGCGCCATCTCTACGACAGGGGGGAAGGCCCAGCATTTT.

This sequence joins TRBV19 and TRBJ2-7; D not resolved. The germline V and J ends were trimmed by 6 bases and 0 bases, with 12 bases remaining between them. This CDR3 contains 14 residues. The V gene's germline CDR1 is LNHDA and CDR2 SQIVND (reference sequence). The CDR3 region has the DNA TGTGCCAGTAGGGTGACGGATTCCTCCTACGAGCAGTACTTC. Amino acid sequence: CASRVTDSSYEQYF. The full variable domain, completed using reference TRBV19 and TRBJ2-7, is DGGITQSPKYLFRKEGQNVTLSCEQNLNHDAMYWYRQDPGQGLRLIYYSQIVNDFQKGDIAEGYSVSREKKESFPLTVTSAQKNPTAFYLCASRVTDSSYEQYFGPGTRLTVT.

This clone came up many times. J is TRBJ2-1 and V is TRBV27; 7 nucleotides agree with TRBD2. With 2 bases clipped from V and 2 bases from J, the junction kept 3 bases outside the gene matches. The CDR3 extends over 15 amino acids. Per the germline V gene, CDR1 is MNHEY and CDR2 is SMNVEV (reference sequence). CDR3 coding DNA: TGTGCCAGCAGTTTAGGGAGGGGCGCCTACAATGAGCAGTTCTTC. This encodes CASSLGRGAYNEQFF.

This clone has a handful of counts. The chain links TRBV19 to TRBJ1-5, with a weak D call TRBD1 (5 bases). This CDR3 is built from 14 residues. CDR1 LNHDA and CDR2 SQIVND come from the germline V gene (reference sequence). The V and J ends lost 9 bases and 4 bases respectively, with 16 bases between them. CDR3 amino acids: CASAPGLTNQPQHF. The CDR3 DNA follows: TGTGCCAGCGCACCGGGACTAACAAATCAGCCCCAGCATTTT.

The chain employs TRBV19 and TRBJ2-1, with 9 bases that match TRBD2. CDR1 and CDR2 (germline): LNHDA, SQIVND (reference sequence). The ends lost 5 bases at V and 4 bases at J; junction bases unmatched: 12. This CDR3 contains 17 residues. CDR3 sequence: CASSPLPTSGSYNEQFF. As DNA, the CDR3 is TGTGCCAGTAGTCCCCTCCCGACTAGCGGTTCTTACAATGAGCAGTTCTTC.

The sample holds many counts of this clone. This sample also contains other DNA sequences that code for the same CDR3. The chain recombines TRBV7-7 with TRBJ2-3; TRBD2 is a possible D gene (5 bases). Germline V gene data show CDR1 as SSHAT and CDR2 as FNYEAQ (reference sequence). The CDR3 contains 13 residues. Trimming left V 0 bases short and J 4 bases short, with 5 bases between. This CDR3 is CASSLAEADTQYF. The CDR3, as DNA: TGTGCCAGCAGCTTAGCGGAGGCAGATACGCAGTATTTT.

Remarks on this clone: This sample includes further DNA sequences coding for the same CDR3. The J gene is TRBJ2-5, the V gene TRBV5-4; D remains unclear. V was trimmed by 0 bases and J by 3 bases, leaving 6 bases between them. The germline gives CDR1 SGHNT, CDR2 YYREEE (reference sequence). The CDR3 length is 13 residues. CDR3 DNA sequence: TGTGCCAGCAGCTTGGGCCTAGAAGAGACCCAGTACTTC. Its protein is CASSLGLEETQYF.

The chain recombines TRBV27 with TRBJ2-1, with D possibly matching TRBD2 (5 bases). CDR1 MNHEY and CDR2 SMNVEV come from the germline V gene (reference sequence). This CDR3 has 13 residues. Trimming took 9 bases from V and 5 from J, leaving 14 bases between them. CDR3 amino acids: CASGGLINNEQFF. For the CDR3, the DNA is TGTGCCAGTGGAGGCTTAATAAACAATGAGCAGTTCTTC.

The rearrangement joins TRBV25-1 to TRBJ2-1; tentative D call: TRBD1 (5 bases). The CDR3 loop spans 15 amino acids. In germline, CDR1 is MGHDK, CDR2 SYGVNS. Trimming shortened V by 4 bases and J by 8 bases, and 18 bases separated the two germline ends. CDR3 DNA: TGTGCCAGCAGTGGTAATCAGGGAAATCTCGATGAGCAGTTCTTC. Translating gives CASSGNQGNLDEQFF. The whole variable domain, remainder taken from reference TRBV25-1 and TRBJ2-1, is EADIYQTPRYLVIGTGKKITLECSQTMGHDKMYWYQQDPGMELHLIHYSYGVNSTEKGDLSSESTVSRIRTEHFPLTLESARPSHTSQYLCASSGNQGNLDEQFFGPGTRLTVL.

V is TRBV5-1 and J is TRBJ2-5; 7 nucleotides line up with TRBD2. The germline gives CDR1 SGHRS, CDR2 YFSETQ. V lost 4 bases, J lost 2 bases, and 8 bases stayed unmatched. The CDR3 is 15 residues long. The CDR3 DNA reads as TGCGCCAGCAGCCCTGGGACTACTATTCAAGAGACCCAGTACTTC. It is translated as CASSPGTTIQETQYF.

Only one count was recorded for this clone. CDR3 in DNA: TGTGCCAGCAGAAGTACGGGAGCCTACGAGCAGTACTTC. As protein: CASRSTGAYEQYF. The chain is built from TRBV28 and TRBJ2-7, with D perhaps matching TRBD2 (6 bases). Germline CDR1 and CDR2: MDHEN and SYDVKM. Trimming stripped 6 bases from V and 2 bases from J, with 11 bases between. CDR3 length: 13 amino acids.